The 21 T cell receptor beta chains below all came from one sample that was sequenced in a study of shared clonotypes between healthy human individuals. Using immunoSEQ multiplex PCR, the repertoire was profiled, and TCRdb retains in-frame clones only, with some absent. The sample contains about 490,000 clones, roughly 85% of which appear only once. Sequencing was performed on PBMCs. These receptors all stem from a woman aged 40 to 49 in good health. Some clones in this sample may be carry-over from other donors' samples.

This chain joins TRBV28 and TRBJ2-3, with 14 bases fitting TRBD2. The CDR3 spans 17 residues. Germline lookup yields CDR1 MDHEN and CDR2 SYDVKM. The V gene end was trimmed by 7 bases and the J gene end by 7 bases; junction bases not matched to a gene: 13. This CDR3 is CASTNPGLAGEGNTQYF. DNA of the CDR3: TGTGCCAGCACCAATCCGGGACTAGCGGGGGAAGGGAATACGCAGTATTTT.

This sequence joins TRBV11-2 and TRBJ2-7; 12 bases agree with TRBD2. The CDR3 contains 15 residues. The trim removed 2 bases at V and 2 bases at J, leaving 1 base unmatched. CDR1 is SGHAT, CDR2 FQNNGV, per germline. CDR3: CASSLLAGGPYEQYF. CDR3 sequence (DNA): TGTGCCAGCAGCTTACTAGCGGGAGGGCCCTACGAGCAGTACTTC.

This sequence joins TRBV19 and TRBJ1-5; D is undetermined. The germline CDR1 and CDR2 sequences are LNHDA and SQIVND (reference sequence). The CDR3 extends over 15 amino acids. V lost 7 bases, J lost 0 bases, and 13 bases lay in between. The CDR3 is CASMWGLDSNQPQHF. CDR3 nucleotide sequence: TGTGCCAGTATGTGGGGATTGGATAGCAATCAGCCCCAGCATTTT.

The genes are TRBV7-9 and TRBJ2-3; D is tentatively TRBD1 or TRBD2 (5 bases each). Per germline, CDR1 SEHNR and CDR2 FQNEAQ (reference sequence). The CDR3 has 15 amino acids. Trimming stripped 3 bases from V and 0 bases from J, with 10 bases between. In nucleotides, the CDR3 is TGTGCCAGCAGCTTTCGGGGCGCTAGCACAGATACGCAGTATTTT. It specifies CASSFRGASTDTQYF. The full variable domain, rest sourced from reference TRBV7-9 and TRBJ2-3, is DTGVSQNPRHKITKRGQNVTFRCDPISEHNRLYWYRQTLGQGPEFLTYFQNEAQLEKSRLLSDRFSAERPKGSFSTLEIQRTEQGDSAMYLCASSFRGASTDTQYFGPGTRLTVL.

The rearrangement joins TRBV11-1 to TRBJ2-3; perhaps TRBD1 as D (5 bases). V was cut by 2 bases and J by 5 bases, with 8 bases left in between. Germline V gene sequence: CDR1 SGHAT, CDR2 FQDESV (reference sequence). This CDR3 has 13 amino acids. The CDR3 DNA follows: TGTGCCAGCAGCTTAAGGGGCCTAGATACGCAGTATTTT. Translating it yields CASSLRGLDTQYF.

This clone was detected once. The chain combines TRBV28 with TRBJ2-7, with 9 bases aligning to TRBD1. V dropped 6 bases and J dropped 4; count of bases not matched to a gene: 7. Germline CDR1 and CDR2: MDHEN and SYDVKM. This CDR3 region has 14 residues. The CDR3 loop reads CASRSQGAPYEQYF. The DNA for the CDR3 is TGTGCCAGCAGGTCACAGGGGGCGCCGTACGAGCAGTACTTC. Full variable domain (rest looked up from reference TRBV28 and TRBJ2-7): DVKVTQSSRYLVKRTGEKVFLECVQDMDHENMFWYRQDPGLGLRLIYFSYDVKMKEKGDIPEGYSVSREKKERFSLILESASTNQTSMYLCASRSQGAPYEQYFGPGTRLTVT.

The chain uses TRBV11-2 and TRBJ2-1; 9 positions match TRBD2. Germline loops: CDR1 SGHAT, CDR2 FQNNGV. The CDR3 consists of 15 residues. Germline trimming cut 8 bases from V and 5 bases from J; bases unmatched to any gene: 10. CDR3 region: CASRALAGSHNEQFF. CDR3 nucleotides: TGTGCCAGCCGGGCCCTAGCGGGAAGCCACAATGAGCAGTTCTTC.

The chain employs TRBV29-1 and TRBJ2-1; D may be TRBD2 (5 bases). CDR1 and CDR2 (germline): SQVTM, ANQGSEA. Trimming removed 4 bases from V and 6 bases from J, with 13 bases in between. CDR3 length equals 13 residues. CDR3 loop: CSVVGRSANEQFF. DNA for the CDR3: TGCAGCGTTGTGGGGAGATCGGCCAATGAGCAGTTCTTC.

This chain uses TRBV18 with TRBJ1-1; D is ambiguous. CDR1 and CDR2 (germline): KGHSH, LQKENI. Trimming removed 6 bases from V and 1 base from J, with 12 bases in between. The CDR3 length is 14 residues. Here the CDR3 DNA reads TGTGCCAGCTCCGTAGTTGGAGAGAACACTGAAGCTTTCTTT. It specifies CASSVVGENTEAFF.

The chain recombines TRBV6-1 with TRBJ1-2; 7 bases agree with TRBD1. Per the germline V gene, CDR1 is MNHNS and CDR2 is SASEGT. CDR3 length equals 13 residues. J lost 4 bases, V lost 5 bases, and 4 bases had no gene match. The CDR3, as DNA: TGTGCCAGCAGTACCAGACAGGGCTATGGCTACACCTTC. It specifies CASSTRQGYGYTF.

The genes are TRBV6-5 and TRBJ2-3; D unclear. There are 14 residues in the CDR3. Germline loops: CDR1 MNHEY, CDR2 SVGAGI. Trimming took 0 bases from V and 7 from J, leaving 11 bases between them. The CDR3 here is CASSYSGPRNTQYF. Here the CDR3 DNA reads TGTGCCAGCAGTTACTCGGGCCCACGAAATACGCAGTATTTT.

This sequence joins TRBV11-1 and TRBJ2-5; D remains unclear. Trimming cost V 4 bases and J 5 bases, with 14 bases left between them. The V gene's germline CDR1 is SGHAT and CDR2 FQDESV (reference sequence). CDR3 size: 14 residues. The CDR3 coding sequence is TGTGCCAGCAGCTCTGACCCCTACGCGGAGACCCAGTACTTC. Translation: CASSSDPYAETQYF.

This chain uses TRBV19 with TRBJ2-1, with 8 bases identical to TRBD2. Per germline, CDR1 LNHDA and CDR2 SQIVND (reference sequence). V lost 6 bases and J lost 4; bases outside the gene matches: 8. The CDR3 covers 15 residues. CDR3 sequence reads: CASRSSGGTYNEQFF. DNA for the CDR3: TGTGCCAGTAGGTCCTCGGGGGGGACGTACAATGAGCAGTTCTTC.

This rearrangement joins TRBV30 to TRBJ1-5, with D unclear. From germline, CDR1 is GTSNPN and CDR2 SVGIG (reference sequence). CDR3 length equals 14 residues. Trimming removed 2 bases at V and 0 bases at J, with 8 bases between. CDR3 DNA sequence: TGTGCCTGGAGTACCAGTAATAGCAATCAGCCCCAGCATTTT. Protein product: CAWSTSNSNQPQHF.

V usage is TRBV7-6 and J usage is TRBJ2-7; 8 positions agree with TRBD2. This CDR3 spans 16 amino acids. The germline V gene encodes CDR1 SGHVS and CDR2 FNYEAQ. With V trimmed by 2 bases and J by 2 bases, 8 bases remained unmatched. The CDR3 protein is CASSLFGGRPTYEQYF. For the CDR3, the DNA is TGTGCCAGCAGCTTATTTGGCGGGAGGCCAACCTACGAGCAGTACTTC.

The chain links TRBV4-2 to TRBJ1-1; possibly TRBD1 for D (5 bases). In germline, CDR1 is LGHNA, CDR2 YNFKEQ. This CDR3 is built from 16 residues. Trimming took off 4 bases at V and 5 bases at J, with 20 bases between the two ends. CDR3 bases: TGTGCCAGCAGCCGAAGTGGGGGAGGAGGAAAAACTGAAGCTTTCTTT. This encodes CASSRSGGGGKTEAFF.

This clone has at least ten counts. The chain couples TRBV2 to TRBJ2-2; 7 nucleotides match TRBD2. The germline V gene has CDR1 SNHLY and CDR2 FYNNEI. The CDR3 runs 14 residues. V gave up 6 bases and J gave up 4 bases; unmatched junction bases: 5. The CDR3 bases are TGTGCCAGCAGCATTCTAGCGGCCACCGGGGAGCTGTTTTTT. It translates to CASSILAATGELFF.

The V gene is TRBV28, the J gene TRBJ2-2; D is perhaps TRBD1 (5 bases). CDR3 length: 17 amino acids. In germline, CDR1 is MDHEN, CDR2 SYDVKM. V lost 6 bases, J lost 0 bases, and 17 bases lay in between. As DNA, the CDR3 is TGTGCCAGCAGCCCAGGGCGGCACAGCGCGAACACCGGGGAGCTGTTTTTT. This codes for CASSPGRHSANTGELFF. The whole variable domain, remainder taken from reference TRBV28 and TRBJ2-2, is DVKVTQSSRYLVKRTGEKVFLECVQDMDHENMFWYRQDPGLGLRLIYFSYDVKMKEKGDIPEGYSVSREKKERFSLILESASTNQTSMYLCASSPGRHSANTGELFFGEGSRLTVL.

This sequence joins TRBV18 and TRBJ2-7, with TRBD1 matching over 11 bases. The CDR3 length is 14 residues. V was pared by 6 bases and J by 2 bases, with 3 bases of the junction left unmatched. The germline gives CDR1 KGHSH, CDR2 LQKENI. For the CDR3, the DNA is TGTGCCAGCTCTTCGGGACAGGGGGCCTACGAGCAGTACTTC. This sequence encodes CASSSGQGAYEQYF. The whole variable domain, remainder taken from reference TRBV18 and TRBJ2-7, is NAGVMQNPRHLVRRRGQEARLRCSPMKGHSHVYWYRQLPEEGLKFMVYLQKENIIDESGMPKERFSAEFPKEGPSILRIQQVVRGDSAAYFCASSSGQGAYEQYFGPGTRLTVT.

This chain connects TRBV5-1 to TRBJ2-1; 11 positions agree with TRBD2. The CDR3 is 19 residues long. The germline V gene encodes CDR1 SGHRS and CDR2 YFSETQ. J was trimmed by 8 bases and V by 3 bases; bases with no gene match: 19. The CDR3 DNA sequence: TGCGCCAGCAGCTCGATGGCTAGTAGCGGGAGGGCCAGGGTTGATGAGCAGTTCTTC. Amino acid sequence: CASSSMASSGRARVDEQFF.

The V call is TRBV5-1, the J call TRBJ2-6; possibly TRBD2 for D (6 bases). V was shortened by 5 bases and J by 2 bases, with 14 bases between the two germline ends. The germline V gene encodes CDR1 SGHRS and CDR2 YFSETQ. This CDR3 is built from 16 residues. The CDR3 loop reads CASRRTIQAGANVLTF. The DNA of the CDR3 is TGCGCCAGCAGAAGGACTATTCAAGCTGGGGCCAACGTCCTGACTTTC.